What follows is one T cell receptor beta chain and its context. The naive CD8 fraction comprised CD45RO-negative cells positively selected for CCR7 and excluded terminally differentiated effector memory CD45RA+ cells. The V end lost 2 bases, the J end lost 13 bases, and 13 bases lay between the germline ends. The CDR3 runs 11 residues. Germline values: CDR1 SGHTS, CDR2 YDEGEE. This sample was taken from a study of shared clonotypes between healthy human individuals. Libraries were prepared by immunoSEQ multiplex PCR; TCRdb keeps only in-frame clonotypes and omits some of them. The table has about 2.1 million clones, under 95% seen once; the top ten hold more than 1.5%.

The sequence derives from a young man in good health. Some clones in this sample may be carry-over from other donors' samples. The rearrangement joins TRBV5-8 to TRBJ2-7; D is undetermined. Specimen: naive CD8+ T cells from PBMCs. The CDR3 DNA is TGTGCCAGCAGCTTTTCATCTGGACCATACTTC. Its translation is CASSFSSGPYF. Variable domain in full (rest from reference TRBV5-8 and TRBJ2-7): EAGVTQSPTHLIKTRGQQATLRCSPISGHTSVYWYQQALGLGLQFLLWYDEGEERNRGNFPPRFSGRQFPNYSSELNVNALELEDSALYLCASSFSSGPYFGPGTRLTVT.